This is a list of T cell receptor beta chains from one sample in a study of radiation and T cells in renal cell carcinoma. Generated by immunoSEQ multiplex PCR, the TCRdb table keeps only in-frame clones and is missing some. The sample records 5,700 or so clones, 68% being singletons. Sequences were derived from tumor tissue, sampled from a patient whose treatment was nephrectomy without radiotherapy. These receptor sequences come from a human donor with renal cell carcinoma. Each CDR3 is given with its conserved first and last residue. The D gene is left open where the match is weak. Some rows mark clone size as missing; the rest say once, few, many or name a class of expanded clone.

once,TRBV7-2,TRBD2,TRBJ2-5,TGTGCCAGCAGCTTTAGCGGGAGGCCCGGTGAAGAGACCCAGTACTTC,CASSFSGRPGEETQYF
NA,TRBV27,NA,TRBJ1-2,TGTGCCAGCAGTTCCCCGTCAGGGGTAAACTATGGCTACACCTTC,CASSSPSGVNYGYTF
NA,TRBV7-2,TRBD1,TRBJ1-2,TGTGCCAGCAGCGTCTCGAGACAGGGGGCCCATGGCTACACCTTC,CASSVSRQGAHGYTF
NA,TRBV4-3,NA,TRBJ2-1,TGCGCCAGCAGCCAGTATCGGGGGAGCTCCTACAATGAGCAGTTCTTC,CASSQYRGSSYNEQFF
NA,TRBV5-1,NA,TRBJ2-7,TGTGCCAGCAGCTTTTACACCGGGACTCCCTACGAGCAGTACTTC,CASSFYTGTPYEQYF
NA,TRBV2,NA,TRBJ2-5,TGTGCCAGCAAAGCTAGTAAGACCCAGTACTTC,CASKASKTQYF
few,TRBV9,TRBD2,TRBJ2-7,TGTGCCAGCAGCGTAGGGTTGGGGGGGACCGAGCAGTACTTC,CASSVGLGGTEQYF
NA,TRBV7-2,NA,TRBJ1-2,TGTGCCAGCAGCCCCAAGGGGGGGTATTATGGCTACACCTTC,CASSPKGGYYGYTF
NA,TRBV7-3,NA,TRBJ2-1,TGTGCCAGCAGCCGGGGACCTGCCTACAATGAGCAGTTCTTC,CASSRGPAYNEQFF
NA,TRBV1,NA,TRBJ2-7,TGCACCAGCAGCCTAATTTCTCAGGCTTCATACGAGCAGTACTTC,CTSSLISQASYEQYF
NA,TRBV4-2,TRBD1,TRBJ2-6,TGTGCCAGCAGCCAGGGACAGGTGCTGAATTCGGGGGCCAACGTCCTGACTTTC,CASSQGQVLNSGANVLTF
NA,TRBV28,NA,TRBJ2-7,TGTGCCAGCACGAAACATGAGGCGTACGAGCAGTACTTC,CASTKHEAYEQYF
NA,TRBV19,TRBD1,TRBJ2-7,TGTGCCAGTACCGTAACAGGGGGGCGCTCCTACGAGCAGTACTTC,CASTVTGGRSYEQYF
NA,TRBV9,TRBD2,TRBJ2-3,TGTGCCAGCAGCCCCAGTCTGGGGGAGGGCCTCTCCCGCTCCACAGATACGCAGTATTTT,CASSPSLGEGLSRSTDTQYF
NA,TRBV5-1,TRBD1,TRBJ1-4,TGCGCCAGCAGCCCGGGACAGGTTGAAAAACTGTTTTTT,CASSPGQVEKLFF
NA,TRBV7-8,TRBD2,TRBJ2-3,TGTGCCAGCAGCTTAGAGTTTCCCGGACTAGCGGGAGTAGGAACGCAGTATTTT,CASSLEFPGLAGVGTQYF
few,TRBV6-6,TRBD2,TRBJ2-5,TGTGCCAGCAGCACGGGGGGAGGCCAAGAGACCCAGTACTTC,CASSTGGGQETQYF
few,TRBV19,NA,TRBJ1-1,TGTGCCACCCGAGAAGGATTGAACACTGAAGCTTTCTTT,CATREGLNTEAFF
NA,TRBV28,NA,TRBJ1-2,TGTGCCAGCAGTTTATGGACAGGCAATGGCTACACCTTC,CASSLWTGNGYTF
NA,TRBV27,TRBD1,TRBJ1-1,TGTGCCAGCAGACAGGGGGCCCGGACCCGATTT,CASRQGARTRF
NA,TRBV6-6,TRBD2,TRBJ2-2,TGTGCCAGCAGTTACTTACTAGCGGGCAACACCGGGGAGCTGTTTTTT,CASSYLLAGNTGELFF
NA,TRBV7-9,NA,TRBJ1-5,TGTGCCAGCAGCCCGGGCGGGAGCAATCAGCCCCAGCATTTT,CASSPGGSNQPQHF
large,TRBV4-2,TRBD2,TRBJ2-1,TGTGCCAGCAGCCAACGCCACGAACTAGCGGGAGGAGGCGGAAATGAGCAGTTCTTC,CASSQRHELAGGGGNEQFF
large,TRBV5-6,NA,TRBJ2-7,TGTGCCAGCAGCTTGGCGATCAGGCCCAATCAGCAGTACTTC,CASSLAIRPNQQYF
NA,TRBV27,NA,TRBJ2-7,TGTGCCAGCAGTTCCAGCTCCTACGAGCAGTACTTC,CASSSSSYEQYF